This section outlines one T cell receptor (beta chain) sequence together with its context. V dropped 8 bases and J dropped 4 bases, with 12 bases sitting between them. The CDR3 loop spans 14 amino acids. Germline loops: CDR1 MDHEN, CDR2 SYDVKM. Libraries were prepared by immunoSEQ multiplex PCR; TCRdb keeps only in-frame clonotypes and omits some of them. Here the sample spans approximately 360,000 clones, roughly 89% being singletons. The sample is drawn from a study of blood T cell repertoires in COVID-19. The specimen sequenced was peripheral blood. The receptor was derived from a man younger than 35 with active or convalescent COVID-19. This sequence joins TRBV28 and TRBJ1-6; D may be TRBD1 (6 bases). This CDR3 is CASGARGYNSPLHF. The CDR3 DNA reads as TGTGCCAGCGGTGCTAGGGGGTATAATTCACCCCTCCACTTT.